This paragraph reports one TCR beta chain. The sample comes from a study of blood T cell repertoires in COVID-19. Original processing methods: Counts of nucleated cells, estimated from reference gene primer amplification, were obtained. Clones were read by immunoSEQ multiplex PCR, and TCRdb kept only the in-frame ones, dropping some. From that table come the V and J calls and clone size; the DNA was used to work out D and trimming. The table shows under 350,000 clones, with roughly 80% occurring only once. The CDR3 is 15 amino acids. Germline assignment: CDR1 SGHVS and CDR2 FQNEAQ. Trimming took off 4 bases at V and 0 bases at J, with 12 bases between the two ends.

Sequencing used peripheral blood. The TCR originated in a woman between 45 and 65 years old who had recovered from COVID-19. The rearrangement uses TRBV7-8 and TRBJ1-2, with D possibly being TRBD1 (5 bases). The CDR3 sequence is CASSSQGHPNYGYTF. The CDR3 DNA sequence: TGTGCCAGCAGCTCCCAGGGTCACCCTAACTATGGCTACACCTTC.